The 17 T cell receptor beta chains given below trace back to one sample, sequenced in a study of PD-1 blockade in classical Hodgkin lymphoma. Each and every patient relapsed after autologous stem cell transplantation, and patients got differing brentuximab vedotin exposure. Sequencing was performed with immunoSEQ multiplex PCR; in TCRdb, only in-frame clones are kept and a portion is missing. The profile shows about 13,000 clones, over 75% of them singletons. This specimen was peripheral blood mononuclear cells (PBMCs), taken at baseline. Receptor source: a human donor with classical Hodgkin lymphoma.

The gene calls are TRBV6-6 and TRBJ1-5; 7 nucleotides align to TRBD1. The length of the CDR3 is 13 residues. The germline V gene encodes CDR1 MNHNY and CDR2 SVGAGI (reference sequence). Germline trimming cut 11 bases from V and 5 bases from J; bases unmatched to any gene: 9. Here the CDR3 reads CAAGTVLHQPQHF. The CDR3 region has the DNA TGTGCCGCGGGGACAGTTTTGCATCAGCCCCAGCATTTT.

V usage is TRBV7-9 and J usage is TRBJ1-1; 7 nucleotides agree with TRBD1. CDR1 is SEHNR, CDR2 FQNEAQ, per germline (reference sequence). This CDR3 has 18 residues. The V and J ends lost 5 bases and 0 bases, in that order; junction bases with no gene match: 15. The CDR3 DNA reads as TGTGCCAGCAGCGTCCTCCGCCCGGGACAGTACATGAACACTGAAGCTTTCTTT. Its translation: CASSVLRPGQYMNTEAFF.

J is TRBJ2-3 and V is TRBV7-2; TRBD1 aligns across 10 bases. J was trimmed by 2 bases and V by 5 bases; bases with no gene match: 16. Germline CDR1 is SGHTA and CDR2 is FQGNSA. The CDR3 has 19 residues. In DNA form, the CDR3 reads TGTGCCAGCAGCCAACCCGCGGACAGGGGGTACTTTTCCACAGATACGCAGTATTTT. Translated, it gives CASSQPADRGYFSTDTQYF. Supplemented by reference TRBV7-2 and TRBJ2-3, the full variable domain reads GAGVSQSPSNKVTEKGKDVELRCDPISGHTALYWYRQSLGQGLEFLIYFQGNSAPDKSGLPSDRFSAERTGGSVSTLTIQRTQQEDSAVYLCASSQPADRGYFSTDTQYFGPGTRLTVL.

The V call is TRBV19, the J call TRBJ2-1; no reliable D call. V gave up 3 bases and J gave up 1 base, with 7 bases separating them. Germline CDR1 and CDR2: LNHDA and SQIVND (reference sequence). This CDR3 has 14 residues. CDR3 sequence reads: CASSMSRSYNEQFF. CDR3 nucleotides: TGTGCCAGTAGTATGAGCAGGTCCTACAATGAGCAGTTCTTC.

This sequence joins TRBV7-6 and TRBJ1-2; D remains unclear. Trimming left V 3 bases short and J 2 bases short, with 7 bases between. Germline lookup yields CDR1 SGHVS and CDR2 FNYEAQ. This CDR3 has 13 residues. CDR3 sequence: CASSFGTNYGYTF. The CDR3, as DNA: TGTGCCAGCAGCTTCGGTACCAACTATGGCTACACCTTC.

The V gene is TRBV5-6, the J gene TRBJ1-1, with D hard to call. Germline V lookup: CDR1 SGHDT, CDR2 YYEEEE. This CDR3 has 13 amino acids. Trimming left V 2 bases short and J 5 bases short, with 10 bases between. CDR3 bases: TGTGCCAGCAGCTTTATGGGGAGGACTGAAGCTTTCTTT. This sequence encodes CASSFMGRTEAFF.

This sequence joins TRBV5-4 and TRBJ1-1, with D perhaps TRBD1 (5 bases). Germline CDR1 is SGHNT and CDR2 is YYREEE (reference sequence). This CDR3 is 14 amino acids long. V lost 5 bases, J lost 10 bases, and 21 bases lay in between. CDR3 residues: CASSLGGEGPRAFF. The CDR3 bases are TGTGCCAGCAGTCTCGGAGGTGAGGGGCCCCGAGCTTTCTTT.

CDR3 amino acids: CASSFFTTSKGTDTQYF. The CDR3 nucleotides are TGTGCCAGCAGCTTTTTCACCACTAGCAAGGGGACAGATACGCAGTATTTT. The chain employs TRBV9 and TRBJ2-3, with D perhaps TRBD2 (6 bases). The CDR3 runs 17 residues. CDR1 is SGDLS, CDR2 YYNGEE, per germline. V gave up 4 bases and J gave up 3 bases, with 21 bases separating them.

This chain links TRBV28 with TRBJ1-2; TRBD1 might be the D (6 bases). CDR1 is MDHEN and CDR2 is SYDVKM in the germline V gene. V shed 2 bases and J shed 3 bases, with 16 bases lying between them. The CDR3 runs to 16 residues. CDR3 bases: TGTGCCAGCAGTTTAGGCAGGGGAGATGCCTACTATGGCTACACCTTC. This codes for CASSLGRGDAYYGYTF.

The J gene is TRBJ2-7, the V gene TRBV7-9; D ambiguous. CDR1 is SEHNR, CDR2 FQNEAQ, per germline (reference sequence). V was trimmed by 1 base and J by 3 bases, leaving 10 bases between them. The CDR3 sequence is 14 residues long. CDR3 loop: CASSLDGFGYEQYF. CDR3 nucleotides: TGTGCCAGCAGCTTAGACGGGTTTGGCTACGAGCAGTACTTC.

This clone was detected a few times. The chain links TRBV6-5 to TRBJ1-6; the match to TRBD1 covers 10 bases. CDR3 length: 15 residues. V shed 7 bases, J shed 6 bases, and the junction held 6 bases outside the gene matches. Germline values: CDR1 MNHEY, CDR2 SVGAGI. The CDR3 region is CASTIRDRGNSPLHF. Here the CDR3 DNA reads TGTGCCAGCACAATACGGGACAGGGGTAATTCACCCCTCCACTTT.

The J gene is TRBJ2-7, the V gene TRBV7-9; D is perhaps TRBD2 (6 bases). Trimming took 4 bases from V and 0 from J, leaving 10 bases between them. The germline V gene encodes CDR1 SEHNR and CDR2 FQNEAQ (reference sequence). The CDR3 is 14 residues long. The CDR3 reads CASSSGLNSYEQYF. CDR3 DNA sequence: TGTGCCAGCAGCTCGGGACTGAACTCCTACGAGCAGTACTTC.

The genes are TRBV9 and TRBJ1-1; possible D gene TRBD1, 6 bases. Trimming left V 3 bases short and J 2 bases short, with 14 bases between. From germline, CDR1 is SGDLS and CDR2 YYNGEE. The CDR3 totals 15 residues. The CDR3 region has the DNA TGTGCCAGCAGCGCCTTGTCGGGACAAAACACTGAAGCTTTCTTT. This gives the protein CASSALSGQNTEAFF.

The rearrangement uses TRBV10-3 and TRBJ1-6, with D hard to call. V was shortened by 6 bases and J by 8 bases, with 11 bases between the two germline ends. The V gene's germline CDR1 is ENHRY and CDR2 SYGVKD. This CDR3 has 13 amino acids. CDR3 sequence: CAISTGFDSPLHF. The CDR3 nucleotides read TGTGCCATCAGCACGGGGTTCGATTCACCCCTCCACTTT.

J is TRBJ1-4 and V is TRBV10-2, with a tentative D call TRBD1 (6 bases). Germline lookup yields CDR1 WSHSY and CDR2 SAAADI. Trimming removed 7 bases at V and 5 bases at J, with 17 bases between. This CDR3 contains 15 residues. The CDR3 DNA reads TGCGCCAGCATGAGGGGGGTAGGGAGCAATGAAAAACTGTTTTTT. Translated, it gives CASMRGVGSNEKLFF.

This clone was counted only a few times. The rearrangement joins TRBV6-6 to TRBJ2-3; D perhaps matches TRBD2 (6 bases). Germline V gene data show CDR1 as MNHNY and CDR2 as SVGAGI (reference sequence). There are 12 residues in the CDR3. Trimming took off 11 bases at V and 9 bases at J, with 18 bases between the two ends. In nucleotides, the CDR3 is TGTGCCGGCCGGGACTCCTACGGGACGCAGTATTTT. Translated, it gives CAGRDSYGTQYF.

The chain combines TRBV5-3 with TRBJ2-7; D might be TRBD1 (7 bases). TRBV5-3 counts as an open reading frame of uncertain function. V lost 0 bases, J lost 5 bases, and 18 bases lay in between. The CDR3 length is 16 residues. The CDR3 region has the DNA TGTGCCAGAAGCTTGGAGAGAGGCAGGGGGGTACACGAGCAGTACGTC. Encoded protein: CARSLERGRGVHEQYV.